This T cell receptor (beta chain) comes out of a study of T cells in Graves' hyperthyroidism and ophthalmopathy. Using RNA transcripts as the source, TCR beta CDR3 regions were amplified. Researchers ran a first-round RT-PCR on the TCR CDR3 using the HTBI primer set. TCRdb re-analysed the multiplex PCR reads in MiXCR, keeping a single row per CDR3 protein. This sample carries about 560,000 distinct CDR3 sequences, approximately 14% of them seen once, and the ten largest clones take around 7.8%. The CDR3 has 12 amino acids. In germline, CDR1 is MNHEY, CDR2 SVGEGT. V was trimmed by 6 bases and J by 4 bases, leaving 9 bases between them. Clinical symptoms, serum thyroxine, TRAb, thyroid ultrasound and orbital computed tomography informed diagnoses.

The sample consisted of blood. The source of this sequence is a woman younger than 45 with Graves' hyperthyroidism. The V and J genes are TRBV6-2 or TRBV6-3 and TRBJ1-1; no clear D. CDR3 sequence (DNA): TGTGCCAGCAGCCGAGGCCCCACTGAAGCTTTCTTT. This encodes CASSRGPTEAFF.